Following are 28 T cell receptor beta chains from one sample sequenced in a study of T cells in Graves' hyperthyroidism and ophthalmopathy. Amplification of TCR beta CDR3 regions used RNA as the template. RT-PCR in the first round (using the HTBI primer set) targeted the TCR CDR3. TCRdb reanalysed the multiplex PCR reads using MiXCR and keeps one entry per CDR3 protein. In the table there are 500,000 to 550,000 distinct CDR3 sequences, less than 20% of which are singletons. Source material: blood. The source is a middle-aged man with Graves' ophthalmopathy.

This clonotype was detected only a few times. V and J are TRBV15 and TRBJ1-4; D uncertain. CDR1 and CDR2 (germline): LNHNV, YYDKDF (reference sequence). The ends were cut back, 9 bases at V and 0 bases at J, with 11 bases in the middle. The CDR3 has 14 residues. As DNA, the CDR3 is TGTGCCACGCGGAGCCTGTCAACTAATGAAAAACTGTTTTTT. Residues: CATRSLSTNEKLFF.

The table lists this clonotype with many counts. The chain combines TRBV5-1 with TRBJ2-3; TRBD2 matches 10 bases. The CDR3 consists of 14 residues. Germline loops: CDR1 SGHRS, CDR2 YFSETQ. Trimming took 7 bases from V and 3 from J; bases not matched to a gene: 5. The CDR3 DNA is TGCGCCAGCTCTAGCGGGAGTCAAACAGATACGCAGTATTTT. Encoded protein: CASSSGSQTDTQYF.

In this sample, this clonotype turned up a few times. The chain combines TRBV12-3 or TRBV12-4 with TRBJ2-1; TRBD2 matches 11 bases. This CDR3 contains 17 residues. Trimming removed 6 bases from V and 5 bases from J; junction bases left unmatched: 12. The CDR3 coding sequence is TGTGCCAGCAGCTCGGCCGGGACTAGCGGATTTAACAATGAGCAGTTCTTC. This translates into CASSSAGTSGFNNEQFF.

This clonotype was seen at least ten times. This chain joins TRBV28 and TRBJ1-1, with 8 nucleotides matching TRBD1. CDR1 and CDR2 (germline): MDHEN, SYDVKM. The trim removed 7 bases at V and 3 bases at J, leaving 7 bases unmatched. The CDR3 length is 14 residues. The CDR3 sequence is CASTRTGLDTEAFF. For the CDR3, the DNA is TGTGCCAGCACCCGGACAGGGCTTGACACTGAAGCTTTCTTT.

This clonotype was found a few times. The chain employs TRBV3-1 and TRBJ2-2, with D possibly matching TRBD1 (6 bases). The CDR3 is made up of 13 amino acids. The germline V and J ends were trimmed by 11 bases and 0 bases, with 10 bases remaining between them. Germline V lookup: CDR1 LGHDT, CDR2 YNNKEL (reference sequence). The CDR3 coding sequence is TGTGCCGGCCGGGACACGAACACCGGGGAGCTGTTTTTT. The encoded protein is CAGRDTNTGELFF.

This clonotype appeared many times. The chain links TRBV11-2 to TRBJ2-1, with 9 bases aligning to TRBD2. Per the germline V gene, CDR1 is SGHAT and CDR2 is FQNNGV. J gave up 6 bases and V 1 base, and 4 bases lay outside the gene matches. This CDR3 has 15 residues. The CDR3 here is CASSLVRGGGNEQFF. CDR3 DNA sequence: TGTGCCAGCAGCTTAGTGCGGGGGGGAGGCAATGAGCAGTTCTTC.

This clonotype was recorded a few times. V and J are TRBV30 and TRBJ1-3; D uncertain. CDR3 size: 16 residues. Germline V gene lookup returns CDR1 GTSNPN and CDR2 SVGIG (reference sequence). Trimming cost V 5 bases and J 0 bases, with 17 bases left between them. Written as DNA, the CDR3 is TGTGCCTGGCGGGCGAAAGACATGAGCTCTGGAAACACCATATATTTT. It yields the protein CAWRAKDMSSGNTIYF.

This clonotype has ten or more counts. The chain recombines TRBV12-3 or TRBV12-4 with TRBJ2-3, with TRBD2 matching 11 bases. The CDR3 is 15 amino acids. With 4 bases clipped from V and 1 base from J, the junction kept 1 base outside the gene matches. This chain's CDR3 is CASSSTSGGTDTQYF. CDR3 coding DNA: TGTGCCAGCAGTTCGACTAGCGGGGGCACAGATACGCAGTATTTT.

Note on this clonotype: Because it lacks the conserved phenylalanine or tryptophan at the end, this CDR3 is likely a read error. The CDR3, as DNA: TGTGCCAGCAGGGGGACAGCCGTCTCCTACGAGCAGTACTCC. Its protein is CASRGTAVSYEQYS. V is TRBV27 and J is TRBJ2-7; 7 nucleotides agree with TRBD1. Germline CDR1 MNHEY, CDR2 SMNVEV (reference sequence). V shed 6 bases, J shed 0 bases, and the junction held 5 bases outside the gene matches. This CDR3 is built from 14 residues.

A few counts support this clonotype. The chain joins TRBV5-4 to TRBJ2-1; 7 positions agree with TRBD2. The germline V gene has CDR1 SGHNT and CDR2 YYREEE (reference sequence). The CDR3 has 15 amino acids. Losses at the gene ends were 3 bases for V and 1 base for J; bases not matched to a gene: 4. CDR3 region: CASSWGGGSYNEQFF. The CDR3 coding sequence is TGTGCCAGCAGCTGGGGGGGAGGTTCCTACAATGAGCAGTTCTTC.

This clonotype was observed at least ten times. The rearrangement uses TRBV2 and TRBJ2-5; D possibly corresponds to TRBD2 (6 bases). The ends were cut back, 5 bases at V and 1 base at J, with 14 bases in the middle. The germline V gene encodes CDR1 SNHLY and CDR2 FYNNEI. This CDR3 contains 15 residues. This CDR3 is CASSSPRGGQETQYF. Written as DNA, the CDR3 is TGTGCCAGCAGTAGCCCCCGGGGAGGCCAAGAGACCCAGTACTTC. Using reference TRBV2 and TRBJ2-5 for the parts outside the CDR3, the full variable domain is EPEVTQTPSHQVTQMGQEVILRCVPISNHLYFYWYRQILGQKVEFLVSFYNNEISEKSEIFDDQFSVERPDGSNFTLKIRSTKLEDSAMYFCASSSPRGGQETQYFGPGTRLLVL.

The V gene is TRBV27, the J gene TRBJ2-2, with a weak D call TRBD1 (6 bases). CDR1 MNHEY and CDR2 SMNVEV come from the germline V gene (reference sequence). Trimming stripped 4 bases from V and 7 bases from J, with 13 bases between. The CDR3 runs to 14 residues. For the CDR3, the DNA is TGTGCCAGCAGTTGGGGGCTCTGGAACGGGGAGCTGTTTTTT. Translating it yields CASSWGLWNGELFF.

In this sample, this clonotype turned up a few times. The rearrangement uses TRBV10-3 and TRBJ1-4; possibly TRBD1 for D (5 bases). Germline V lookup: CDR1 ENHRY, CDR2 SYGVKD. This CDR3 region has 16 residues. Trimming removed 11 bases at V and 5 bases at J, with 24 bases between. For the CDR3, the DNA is TGTGCCGCCAAGAGGGGCTCGGGCGGGTCGAATGAAAAACTGTTTTTT. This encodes CAAKRGSGGSNEKLFF.

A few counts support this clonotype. CDR3 sequence reads: CASSDGTGWYEQYF. CDR3 in DNA: TGTGCCAGCAGTGACGGGACAGGGTGGTACGAGCAGTACTTC. The V call is TRBV2, the J call TRBJ2-7; TRBD1 matches at 9 bases. Germline CDR1 SNHLY, CDR2 FYNNEI. CDR3 length equals 14 residues. The trim removed 3 bases at V and 4 bases at J, leaving 4 bases unmatched.

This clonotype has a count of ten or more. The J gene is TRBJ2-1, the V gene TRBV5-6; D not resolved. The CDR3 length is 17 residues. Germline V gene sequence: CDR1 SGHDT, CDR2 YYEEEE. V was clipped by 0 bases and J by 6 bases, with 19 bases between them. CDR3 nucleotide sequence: TGTGCCAGCAGCTTGGGGGCGGCAGGTCCGTTCAGCAATGAGCAGTTCTTC. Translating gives CASSLGAAGPFSNEQFF.

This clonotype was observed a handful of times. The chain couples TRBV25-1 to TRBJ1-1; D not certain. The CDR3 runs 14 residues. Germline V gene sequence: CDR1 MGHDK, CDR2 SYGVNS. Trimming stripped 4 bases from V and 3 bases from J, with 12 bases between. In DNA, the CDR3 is TGTGCCAGCAGTGGGACTGGGAAACACACTGAAGCTTTCTTT. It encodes CASSGTGKHTEAFF.

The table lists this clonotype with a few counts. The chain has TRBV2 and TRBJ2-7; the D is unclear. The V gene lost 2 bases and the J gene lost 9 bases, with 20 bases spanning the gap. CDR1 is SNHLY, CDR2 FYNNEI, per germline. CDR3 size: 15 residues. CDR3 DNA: TGTGCCAGCAGTGAAAAGCTCTTTCTAGTCTCTGGGCAGTACTTC. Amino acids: CASSEKLFLVSGQYF.

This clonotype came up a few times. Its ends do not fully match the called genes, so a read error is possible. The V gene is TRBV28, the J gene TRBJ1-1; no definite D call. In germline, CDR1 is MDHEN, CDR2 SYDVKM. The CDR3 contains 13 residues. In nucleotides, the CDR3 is TGTGCCAGCAAAGGCCCTCTGAGCACTGAAGCTCTCTTT. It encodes CASKGPLSTEALF.

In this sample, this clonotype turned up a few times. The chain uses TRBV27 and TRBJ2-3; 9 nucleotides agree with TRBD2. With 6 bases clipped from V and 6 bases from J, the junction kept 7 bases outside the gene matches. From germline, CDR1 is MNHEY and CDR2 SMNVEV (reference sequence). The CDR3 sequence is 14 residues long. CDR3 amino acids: CASSPSGGLDTQYF. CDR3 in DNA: TGTGCCAGCAGCCCCAGCGGGGGGCTGGATACGCAGTATTTT.

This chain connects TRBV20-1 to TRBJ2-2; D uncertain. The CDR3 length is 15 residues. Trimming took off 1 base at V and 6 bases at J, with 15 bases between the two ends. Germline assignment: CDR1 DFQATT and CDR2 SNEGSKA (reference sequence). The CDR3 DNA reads TGCAGTGCTAGAGCCGGGCGATTCCGGTCCGGGGAGCTGTTTTTT. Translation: CSARAGRFRSGELFF.

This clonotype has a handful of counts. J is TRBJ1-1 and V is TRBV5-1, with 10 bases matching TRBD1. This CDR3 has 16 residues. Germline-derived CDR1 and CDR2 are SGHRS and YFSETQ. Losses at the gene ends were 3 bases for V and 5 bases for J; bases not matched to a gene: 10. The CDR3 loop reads CASSSGQGLGSTEAFF. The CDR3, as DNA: TGCGCCAGCAGCTCGGGACAGGGGTTGGGTTCAACTGAAGCTTTCTTT.

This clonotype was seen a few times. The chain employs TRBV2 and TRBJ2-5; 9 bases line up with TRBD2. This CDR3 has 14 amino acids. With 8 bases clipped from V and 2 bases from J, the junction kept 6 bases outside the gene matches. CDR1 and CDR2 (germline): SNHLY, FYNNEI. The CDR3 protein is CASAEGLAQETQYF. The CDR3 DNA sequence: TGTGCCAGCGCTGAGGGACTAGCTCAAGAGACCCAGTACTTC. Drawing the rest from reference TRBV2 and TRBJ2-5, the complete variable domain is EPEVTQTPSHQVTQMGQEVILRCVPISNHLYFYWYRQILGQKVEFLVSFYNNEISEKSEIFDDQFSVERPDGSNFTLKIRSTKLEDSAMYFCASAEGLAQETQYFGPGTRLLVL.

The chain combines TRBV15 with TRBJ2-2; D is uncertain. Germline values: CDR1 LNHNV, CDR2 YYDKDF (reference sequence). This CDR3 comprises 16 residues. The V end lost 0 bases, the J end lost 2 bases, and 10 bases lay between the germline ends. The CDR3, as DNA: TGTGCCACCAGCAGAGATGGACGGTTAAACACCGGGGAGCTGTTTTTT. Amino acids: CATSRDGRLNTGELFF. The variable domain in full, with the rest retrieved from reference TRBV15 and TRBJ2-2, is DAMVIQNPRYQVTQFGKPVTLSCSQTLNHNVMYWYQQKSSQAPKLLFHYYDKDFNNEADTPDNFQSRRPNTSFCFLDIRSPGLGDTAMYLCATSRDGRLNTGELFFGEGSRLTVL.

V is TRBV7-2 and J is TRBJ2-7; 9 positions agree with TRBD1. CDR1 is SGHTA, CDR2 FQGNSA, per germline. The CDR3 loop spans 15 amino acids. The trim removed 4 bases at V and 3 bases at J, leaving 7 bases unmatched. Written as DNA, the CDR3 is TGTGCCAGCAGCTCTACCGGGACAGGGTACTACGAGCAGTACTTC. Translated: CASSSTGTGYYEQYF. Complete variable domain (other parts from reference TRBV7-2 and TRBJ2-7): GAGVSQSPSNKVTEKGKDVELRCDPISGHTALYWYRQSLGQGLEFLIYFQGNSAPDKSGLPSDRFSAERTGGSVSTLTIQRTQQEDSAVYLCASSSTGTGYYEQYFGPGTRLTVT.

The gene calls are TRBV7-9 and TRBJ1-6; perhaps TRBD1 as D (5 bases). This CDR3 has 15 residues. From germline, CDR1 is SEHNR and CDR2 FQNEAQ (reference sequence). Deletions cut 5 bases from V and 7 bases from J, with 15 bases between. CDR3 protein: CASSGGVPPNSPLHF. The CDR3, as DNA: TGTGCCAGCAGCGGGGGGGTCCCTCCAAATTCACCCCTCCACTTT.

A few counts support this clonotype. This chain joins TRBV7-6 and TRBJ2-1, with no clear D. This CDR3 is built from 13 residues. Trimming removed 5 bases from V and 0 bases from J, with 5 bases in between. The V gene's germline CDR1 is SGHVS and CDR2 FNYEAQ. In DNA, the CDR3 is TGTGCCAGCAGCCTCATCTCCTACAATGAGCAGTTCTTC. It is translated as CASSLISYNEQFF.

The DNA for the CDR3 is TGTGCCAGCAGCTTAGATTTTACGGCCTCTGGAAACACCATATATTTT. The encoded protein is CASSLDFTASGNTIYF. V gene TRBV5-5 combines with J gene TRBJ1-3; no clear D gene. Trimming removed 2 bases at V and 0 bases at J, with 12 bases between. CDR1 and CDR2 from the germline V gene are SGHKS and YYEKEE (reference sequence). The CDR3 spans 16 residues.

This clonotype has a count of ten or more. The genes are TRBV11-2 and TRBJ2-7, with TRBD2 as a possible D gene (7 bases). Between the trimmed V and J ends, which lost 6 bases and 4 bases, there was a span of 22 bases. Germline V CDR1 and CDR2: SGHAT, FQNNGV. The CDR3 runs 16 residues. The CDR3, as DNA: TGTGCCAGCAGGCCTTCGGGGGGCCACCTTAGTTACGAGCAGTACTTC. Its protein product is CASRPSGGHLSYEQYF. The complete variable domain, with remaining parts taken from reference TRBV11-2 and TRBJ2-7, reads EAGVAQSPRYKIIEKRQSVAFWCNPISGHATLYWYQQILGQGPKLLIQFQNNGVVDDSQLPKDRFSAERLKGVDSTLKIQPAKLEDSAVYLCASRPSGGHLSYEQYFGPGTRLTVT.